Below are 25 T cell receptor beta chains sequenced from a single sample in a study of blood T cell repertoires in COVID-19 (dated by TCRdb to 2018 to 2020). Receptor libraries were prepared by the immunoSEQ multiplex PCR assay. The clones in this table, taken by TCRdb from immuneACCESS, are in-frame only. Not every clone is retained; where verified, under half of the shortfall comes from an unresolved V gene, and the cause of the rest is unknown. Present in this sample are about 280,000 clones, more than 80% of which were seen just once. Of the sample, about 4% falls within the top ten clones. Sequenced input: PBMCs or T cells enriched from blood (not recorded which). The source of these receptors is a woman aged 25 to 39 with acute COVID-19.

In this sample, this clone turned up once. The chain joins TRBV5-1 to TRBJ2-2, with 7 bases fitting TRBD2. J lost 7 bases, V lost 3 bases, and 18 bases had no gene match. Germline V CDR1 and CDR2: SGHRS, YFSETQ. CDR3 length equals 18 residues. The CDR3 nucleotides are TGCGCCAGCAGCTGGACCCCCCCCGGGTCGGGAGGAGGCGGGGAGCTGTTTTTT. It is translated as CASSWTPPGSGGGGELFF. Full variable domain (missing parts from reference TRBV5-1 and TRBJ2-2): KAGVTQTPRYLIKTRGQQVTLSCSPISGHRSVSWYQQTPGQGLQFLFEYFSETQRNKGNFPGRFSGRQFSNSRSEMNVSTLELGDSALYLCASSWTPPGSGGGGELFFGEGSRLTVL.

The V gene is TRBV9, the J gene TRBJ1-1; 11 positions agree with TRBD1. The ends lost 4 bases at V and 6 bases at J; junction bases unmatched: 8. This CDR3 has 15 residues. CDR1 and CDR2 from the germline V gene are SGDLS and YYNGEE. CDR3 sequence (DNA): TGTGCCAGCAGCTTAGTACGGGACAGGGGGTCTGAAGCTTTCTTT. It translates to CASSLVRDRGSEAFF.

The rearrangement joins TRBV4-2 to TRBJ2-7; no clear D gene. From germline, CDR1 is LGHNA and CDR2 YNFKEQ. The CDR3 is 11 amino acids. Trimming took off 2 bases at V and 7 bases at J, with 6 bases between the two ends. The CDR3 region has the DNA TGTGCCAGCAGCCAAACTGGTGAGCAGTACTTC. This encodes CASSQTGEQYF.

This sequence joins TRBV7-3 and TRBJ2-3; TRBD1 matches 10 bases. Trimming cost V 6 bases and J 0 bases; bases outside gene matches: 6. The V gene's germline CDR1 is SGHTA and CDR2 FQGTGA. The CDR3 contains 16 residues. CDR3 bases: TGTGCCAGCAGTCCGACAGGGGGCCCTAGCACAGATACGCAGTATTTT. Protein sequence: CASSPTGGPSTDTQYF.

This clone showed up just once. The rearrangement links TRBV6-5 to TRBJ2-7; TRBD2 matches at 8 bases. Germline V gene sequence: CDR1 MNHEY, CDR2 SVGAGI. Losses at the gene ends were 6 bases for V and 2 bases for J; bases not matched to a gene: 3. The CDR3 has 13 amino acids. CDR3 sequence: CASSGTRAYEQYF. Here the CDR3 DNA reads TGTGCCAGCAGCGGGACTAGGGCCTACGAGCAGTACTTC.

The chain uses TRBV24-1 and TRBJ2-2; 9 nucleotides agree with TRBD1. V was pared by 9 bases and J by 5 bases, with 6 bases of the junction left unmatched. The CDR3 spans 14 residues. Germline CDR1 is KGHDR and CDR2 is SFDVKD. In DNA form, the CDR3 reads TGTGCCACCGCACAGGGGGCATCTACCGGGGAGCTGTTTTTT. Its translation is CATAQGASTGELFF.

V is TRBV3-1 (or the pseudogene TRBV3-2) and J is TRBJ2-4; no definite D call. The ends were cut back, 0 bases at V and 0 bases at J, with 6 bases in the middle. The CDR3 has 15 amino acids. Germline-derived CDR1 and CDR2 are LGHDT and YNNKEL (reference sequence). The CDR3 nucleotides read TGTGCCAGCAGCCAAGATACGGTAGCCAAAAACATTCAGTACTTC. As protein: CASSQDTVAKNIQYF.

The chain is built from TRBV7-3 and TRBJ2-3; no clear D. The CDR3 sequence is 13 residues long. V gave up 2 bases and J gave up 4 bases, with 7 bases separating them. Germline V lookup: CDR1 SGHTA, CDR2 FQGTGA. CDR3 nucleotides: TGTGCCAGCAGCTTATGGCTCTCAGATACGCAGTATTTT. It yields the protein CASSLWLSDTQYF.

The chain is built from TRBV16 and TRBJ1-6; 9 bases match TRBD1. The J segment lost 5 bases and the V segment lost 4 bases, leaving 6 bases of the junction unmatched. Germline CDR1 reads KGHSY; CDR2 reads FQNENV. This CDR3 is 16 amino acids long. The CDR3 bases are TGTGCCAGCAGCCTCGGACAGGGGTGGAATAATTCACCCCTCCACTTT. Its translation: CASSLGQGWNNSPLHF.

The chain is built from TRBV2 and TRBJ2-1; D is possibly TRBD1 (6 bases). The germline V and J ends were trimmed by 8 bases and 0 bases, with 23 bases remaining between them. The V gene's germline CDR1 is SNHLY and CDR2 FYNNEI. The CDR3 consists of 18 residues. CDR3 DNA: TGTGCCAGCGGGGGCGCTGAGCTGACAGTAAGCTCCTACAATGAGCAGTTCTTC. Translating it yields CASGGAELTVSSYNEQFF. The full variable domain, in which reference TRBV2 and TRBJ2-1 provide the parts outside the CDR3, is EPEVTQTPSHQVTQMGQEVILRCVPISNHLYFYWYRQILGQKVEFLVSFYNNEISEKSEIFDDQFSVERPDGSNFTLKIRSTKLEDSAMYFCASGGAELTVSSYNEQFFGPGTRLTVL.

The chain couples TRBV19 to TRBJ2-1; 13 bases fit TRBD2. Trimming removed 3 bases from V and 2 bases from J; junction bases left unmatched: 1. Germline CDR1 and CDR2: LNHDA and SQIVND (reference sequence). This CDR3 contains 16 residues. CDR3 DNA sequence: TGTGCCAGTAGTATTGGACTAGCGGGGGCCTACAATGAGCAGTTCTTC. Protein sequence: CASSIGLAGAYNEQFF.

This chain joins TRBV13 and TRBJ1-1; D may be TRBD1 (6 bases). The CDR3 contains 15 residues. V shed 2 bases and J shed 4 bases, with 14 bases lying between them. Germline values: CDR1 PRHDT, CDR2 FYEKMQ (reference sequence). The DNA for the CDR3 is TGTGCCAGCAGCTTAAGTATAGGCAGGGGCACTGAAGCTTTCTTT. Protein: CASSLSIGRGTEAFF.

As DNA, the CDR3 is TGTGCCAGCAGTCCGGACAGGTTGAACACTGAAGCTTTCTTT. It encodes CASSPDRLNTEAFF. This chain connects TRBV28 to TRBJ1-1; 7 bases map to TRBD1. The CDR3 extends over 14 amino acids. V shed 5 bases, J shed 0 bases, and the junction held 3 bases outside the gene matches. Germline V CDR1 and CDR2: MDHEN, SYDVKM.

This clone was observed a handful of times. This chain links TRBV19 with TRBJ1-1; 8 bases line up with TRBD1. The CDR3 totals 12 residues. V dropped 7 bases and J dropped 6; count of bases not matched to a gene: 4. The germline V gene encodes CDR1 LNHDA and CDR2 SQIVND (reference sequence). The CDR3: CASIQGAAEAFF. CDR3 sequence (DNA): TGTGCCAGTATCCAGGGGGCAGCTGAAGCTTTCTTT.

The J gene is TRBJ2-5, the V gene TRBV24-1; 8 bases are shared with TRBD1. V lost 9 bases to trimming and J lost 3 bases; unmatched junction nucleotides: 5. The CDR3 has 13 amino acids. Germline values: CDR1 KGHDR, CDR2 SFDVKD. The CDR3 DNA reads TGTGCCACCGCCTCACAGGGGGAAGAGACCCAGTACTTC. Its translation is CATASQGEETQYF.

This chain uses TRBV7-3 with TRBJ1-1, with D maybe TRBD1 (5 bases). V was pared by 5 bases and J by 2 bases, with 9 bases between. The CDR3 contains 13 residues. Per germline, CDR1 SGHTA and CDR2 FQGTGA. As DNA, the CDR3 is TGTGCCAGCAGCGCGCAGGGTAACACTGAAGCTTTCTTT. Residues: CASSAQGNTEAFF.

The V gene is TRBV30, the J gene TRBJ2-7, with no clear D. Trimming removed 2 bases from V and 3 bases from J, with 5 bases in between. The germline gives CDR1 GTSNPN, CDR2 SVGIG (reference sequence). The length of the CDR3 is 11 residues. The CDR3 sequence is CAWSLSYEQYF. CDR3 bases: TGTGCCTGGAGTCTGAGCTACGAGCAGTACTTC.

This clone turned up a few times. The V and J genes are TRBV19 and TRBJ2-7; 10 bases fit TRBD2. The trim removed 5 bases at V and 4 bases at J, leaving 8 bases unmatched. Germline V gene sequence: CDR1 LNHDA, CDR2 SQIVND (reference sequence). CDR3 length: 15 residues. Here the CDR3 DNA reads TGTGCCAGTAGTGTCGCTAGCGGGAGTCGGTACGAGCAGTACTTC. This gives the protein CASSVASGSRYEQYF.

This chain links TRBV7-9 with TRBJ1-6, with 7 bases that match TRBD1. V gave up 2 bases and J gave up 4 bases; unmatched junction bases: 5. The CDR3 is 16 residues long. The germline gives CDR1 SEHNR, CDR2 FQNEAQ (reference sequence). As DNA, the CDR3 is TGTGCCAGCAGCTTATCCGGGACAGCGTATAATTCACCCCTCCACTTT. Amino acids: CASSLSGTAYNSPLHF.

This rearrangement joins TRBV10-3 to TRBJ2-1; TRBD1 matches at 7 bases. The CDR3 consists of 12 residues. CDR1 and CDR2 from the germline V gene are ENHRY and SYGVKD. V was clipped by 8 bases and J by 8 bases; unmatched bases: 6. The CDR3 reads CAISGTVHEQFF. Here the CDR3 DNA reads TGTGCCATCTCCGGGACAGTCCATGAGCAGTTCTTC.

The chain links TRBV28 to TRBJ2-7; no reliable D call. The V end was cut by 6 bases, the J end by 4 bases, with 7 bases between. Germline values: CDR1 MDHEN, CDR2 SYDVKM. There are 11 residues in the CDR3. The CDR3 DNA reads as TGTGCCAGCAGAATAGATTACGAGCAGTACTTC. Encoded protein: CASRIDYEQYF.

This rearrangement joins TRBV3-1 (or the pseudogene TRBV3-2) to TRBJ2-2; D is undetermined. V lost 1 base to trimming and J lost 6 bases, with 15 bases between them. The CDR3 consists of 16 residues. Germline values: CDR1 LGHDT, CDR2 YNNKEL (reference sequence). CDR3 in DNA: TGTGCCAGCAGCCAAGTACGAGCCGCGGCACCCGGGGAGCTGTTTTTT. Translating it yields CASSQVRAAAPGELFF.

This chain connects TRBV5-1 to TRBJ1-3; the D is unclear. CDR1 SGHRS and CDR2 YFSETQ come from the germline V gene. The CDR3 spans 15 residues. V was pared by 4 bases and J by 0 bases, with 11 bases between. DNA of the CDR3: TGCGCCAGCAGCAGAGCTGAAAGCTCTGGAAACACCATATATTTT. Amino acids: CASSRAESSGNTIYF. The entire variable domain, with the rest obtained from reference TRBV5-1 and TRBJ1-3, is as follows: KAGVTQTPRYLIKTRGQQVTLSCSPISGHRSVSWYQQTPGQGLQFLFEYFSETQRNKGNFPGRFSGRQFSNSRSEMNVSTLELGDSALYLCASSRAESSGNTIYFGEGSWLTVV.

The V gene is TRBV19, the J gene TRBJ1-3, with a possible D match to TRBD1 (5 bases). The CDR3 has 16 amino acids. CDR1 is LNHDA, CDR2 SQIVND, per germline (reference sequence). V was pared by 7 bases and J by 0 bases, with 16 bases between. Here the CDR3 DNA reads TGTGCCAGTAATGCCCCCCGGACAAGCTCTGGAAACACCATATATTTT. Residues: CASNAPRTSSGNTIYF.

The chain joins TRBV3-1 (or the pseudogene TRBV3-2) to TRBJ2-1, with 9 bases identical to TRBD1. V shed 7 bases, J shed 2 bases, and the junction held 6 bases outside the gene matches. The CDR3 loop spans 15 amino acids. CDR1 LGHDT and CDR2 YNNKEL come from the germline V gene (reference sequence). The CDR3 DNA reads as TGTGCCAGCACCGAAGGACAGGGGACCTACAATGAGCAGTTCTTC. This sequence encodes CASTEGQGTYNEQFF.